This T cell receptor (beta chain) was sequenced for a study of T cells after yellow fever vaccination. Study as a whole: Low-cell-number fractions underwent preparation using SMART-Seq v4 Ultra Low Input. General study points: Repertoires obtained by FACS sorting could include abundant clonotypes that entered as contaminants from the bulk population.

This clonotype occurred a few times. The target antigen is unknown. Conversion of TCR transcripts into cDNA relied on 5'RACE template switching, which added a universal primer site and UMIs. From the 5' RACE reads, TCRdb called clonotypes with MiXCR, one entry per CDR3 protein. The sample holds more than 300,000 distinct CDR3 sequences, approximately 12% seen once. The clonotype was recovered from a man younger than 30 who received the YFV17D yellow fever vaccine. Sequencing used CD4+ T cells sorted from PBMCs, obtained 45 days after the yellow fever booster vaccination.

CDR3: CASSLDQGAYSPLHF. The CDR3 DNA is TGCGCCAGCAGCTTGGATCAGGGGGCGTATTCACCCCTCCACTTT. The chain combines TRBV5-1 with TRBJ1-6; 8 bases fit TRBD1. Germline V gives CDR1 SGHRS, CDR2 YFSETQ. J lost 8 bases, V lost 0 bases, and 4 bases had no gene match. There are 15 residues in the CDR3.